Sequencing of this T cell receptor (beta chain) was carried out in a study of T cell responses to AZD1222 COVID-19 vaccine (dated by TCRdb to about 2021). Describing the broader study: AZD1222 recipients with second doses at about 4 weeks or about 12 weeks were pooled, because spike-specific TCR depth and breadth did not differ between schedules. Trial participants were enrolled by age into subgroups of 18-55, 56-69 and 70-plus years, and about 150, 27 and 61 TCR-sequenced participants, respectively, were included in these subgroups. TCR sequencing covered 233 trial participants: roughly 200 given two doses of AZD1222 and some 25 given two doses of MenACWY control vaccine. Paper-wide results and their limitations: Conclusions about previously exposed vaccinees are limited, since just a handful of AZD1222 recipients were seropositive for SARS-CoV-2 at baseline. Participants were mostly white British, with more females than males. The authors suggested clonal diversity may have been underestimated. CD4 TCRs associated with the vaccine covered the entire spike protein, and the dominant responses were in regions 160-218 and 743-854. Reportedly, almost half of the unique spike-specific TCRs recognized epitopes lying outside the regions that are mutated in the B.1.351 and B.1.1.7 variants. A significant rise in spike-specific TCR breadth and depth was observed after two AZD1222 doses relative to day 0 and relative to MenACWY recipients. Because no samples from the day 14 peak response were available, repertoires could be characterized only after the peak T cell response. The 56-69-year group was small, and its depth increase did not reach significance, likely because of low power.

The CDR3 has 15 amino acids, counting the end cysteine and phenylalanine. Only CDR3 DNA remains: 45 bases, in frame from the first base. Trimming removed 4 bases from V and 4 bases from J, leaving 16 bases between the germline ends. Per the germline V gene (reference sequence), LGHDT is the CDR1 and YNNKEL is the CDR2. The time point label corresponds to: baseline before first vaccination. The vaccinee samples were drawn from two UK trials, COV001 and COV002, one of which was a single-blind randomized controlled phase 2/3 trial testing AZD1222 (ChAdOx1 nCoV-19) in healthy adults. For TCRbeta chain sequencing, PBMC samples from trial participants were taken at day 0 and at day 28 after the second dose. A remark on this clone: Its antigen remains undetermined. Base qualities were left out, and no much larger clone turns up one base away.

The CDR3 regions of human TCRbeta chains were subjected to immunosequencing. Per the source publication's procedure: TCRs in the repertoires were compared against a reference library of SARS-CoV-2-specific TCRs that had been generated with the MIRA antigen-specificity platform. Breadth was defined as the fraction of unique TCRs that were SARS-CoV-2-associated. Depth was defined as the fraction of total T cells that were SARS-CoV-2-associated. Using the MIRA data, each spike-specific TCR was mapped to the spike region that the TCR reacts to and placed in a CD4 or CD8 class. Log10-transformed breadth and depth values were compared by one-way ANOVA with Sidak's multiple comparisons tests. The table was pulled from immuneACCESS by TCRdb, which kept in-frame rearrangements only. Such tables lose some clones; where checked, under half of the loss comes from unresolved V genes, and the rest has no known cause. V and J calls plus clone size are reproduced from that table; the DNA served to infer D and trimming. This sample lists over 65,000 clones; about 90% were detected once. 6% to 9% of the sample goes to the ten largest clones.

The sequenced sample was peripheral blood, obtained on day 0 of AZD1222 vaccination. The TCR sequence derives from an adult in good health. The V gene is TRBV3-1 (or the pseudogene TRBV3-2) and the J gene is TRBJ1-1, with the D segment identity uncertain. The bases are TGTGCCAGCAGCCCCCCCCGGGGTCAAAGCACTGAAGCTTTCTTT. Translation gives CASSPPRGQSTEAFF.